This is a list of T cell receptor beta chains from one sample in a study of cytomegalovirus exposure and HLA in healthy donors. Clones were sequenced by immunoSEQ multiplex PCR, and TCRdb holds only the in-frame ones, with some missing. This table has roughly 120,000 clones, 65% to 75% appearing once. Sequencing used PBMCs. The receptors shown here come from a woman aged 50 to 65 in good health and CMV-seropositive. Both conserved end residues are part of each CDR3. D genes are given only for firm matches.

CDR3aa,j_gene,d_gene,v_gene
CASSKSGQVELDTQYF,TRBJ2-3,.,TRBV21-1
CAISEFNRGGGNQPQHF,TRBJ1-5,TRBD1,TRBV10-3
CASSQETTGQRNIQYF,TRBJ2-4,TRBD1,TRBV4-1
CASSYDTNYGYTF,TRBJ1-2,.,TRBV19
CASSSRFNQPQHF,TRBJ1-5,.,TRBV4-3
CASSEGNRGQQLLGNTIYF,TRBJ1-3,TRBD1,TRBV6-1
CASSSRGGAGSYNEQFF,TRBJ2-1,TRBD2,TRBV7-6
CASRPSQGTQPQHF,TRBJ1-5,.,TRBV2
CATSRDRGIRSYNSPLHF,TRBJ1-6,.,TRBV15
CASSVVRNTEAFF,TRBJ1-1,.,TRBV10-2
CAWSGDKVGQPQHF,TRBJ1-5,.,TRBV30
CASSPRVGQGARSETQYF,TRBJ2-5,TRBD1,TRBV11-3
CAWSSGYSTDTQYF,TRBJ2-3,.,TRBV30
CASSQGGYIQYF,TRBJ2-4,.,TRBV7-8
CASNDRKASNEKLFF,TRBJ1-4,.,TRBV28
CASSLDRANYGYTF,TRBJ1-2,TRBD1,TRBV14
CATSRDPGGNYNEQFF,TRBJ2-1,TRBD1,TRBV15
CASSLSGSSYEQYF,TRBJ2-7,.,TRBV7-2
CASSQDRGYEKLFF,TRBJ1-4,TRBD1,TRBV7-9
CSVEEGADEKLFF,TRBJ1-4,.,TRBV29-1
CASSRGTGGAGYTF,TRBJ1-2,TRBD1,TRBV7-9
CASSSGQGVETQYF,TRBJ2-5,TRBD1,TRBV7-2
CASSQSRASGGLGNIQYF,TRBJ2-4,TRBD2,TRBV10-2
CASRRDSSSYEQYF,TRBJ2-7,TRBD1,TRBV19
CASSPSGDAGYTF,TRBJ1-2,.,TRBV18
CASSQTGGSYNEQFF,TRBJ2-1,TRBD2,TRBV14
CASSQLCGGAKGNQPQHF,TRBJ1-5,.,TRBV21-1
CASSTQKNEKLFF,TRBJ1-4,.,TRBV19
CASSARDTPRGYTF,TRBJ1-2,.,TRBV7-9
CASSLDGGSSYEQYF,TRBJ2-7,.,TRBV11-2
CASGFPTGSLQETQYF,TRBJ2-5,.,TRBV12-5
CASSSTGTGGSPLHF,TRBJ1-6,TRBD1,TRBV6-6
CAILWVDRGPEQFF,TRBJ2-1,TRBD1,TRBV6-1
CASSQLDRFGYTF,TRBJ1-2,.,TRBV4-1
CASSPGLTPNQPQHF,TRBJ1-5,.,TRBV18
CSAGGDVEQFF,TRBJ2-1,TRBD2,TRBV20-1
CASRPLRTGNTEAFF,TRBJ1-1,TRBD1,TRBV4-1
CASSQGSGGAYNEQFF,TRBJ2-1,.,TRBV4-1
CASSSSGGTYNEQFF,TRBJ2-1,TRBD2,TRBV2
CASNRGGGGQETQYF,TRBJ2-5,TRBD2,TRBV5-1
CASSLESRLAGADTQYF,TRBJ2-3,TRBD2,TRBV7-2
CASSEQGGPKGDTQYF,TRBJ2-3,.,TRBV5-1
CATRQMYSNQPQHF,TRBJ1-5,.,TRBV15
CAWSPPDSSRPTIYF,TRBJ1-3,.,TRBV30
CASSQGLVREKLFF,TRBJ1-4,.,TRBV5-1
CASAIGTGTFVTDTQYF,TRBJ2-3,TRBD1,TRBV12-5
CASKQGPSGTGELFF,TRBJ2-2,.,TRBV6-1